The 10 T cell receptor beta chains below were found in one sample sequenced in a study of cytotoxic CD8 clonotypes in ibrutinib-treated CLL. The repertoire was sequenced with immunoSEQ multiplex PCR; TCRdb's copy has only in-frame clones and lacks some. The sample contains 250,000 to 350,000 clones, more than 70% of which appear only once. The sample was PBMCs, taken at disease progression, from a patient treated with ibrutinib. These receptor sequences come from a human donor with chronic lymphocytic leukemia.

This chain connects TRBV6-1 to TRBJ1-1; D is undetermined. Germline V CDR1 and CDR2: MNHNS, SASEGT. With 7 bases removed from V and 1 base from J, the gap between germline ends came to 13 bases. The CDR3 runs 14 residues. The CDR3 DNA sequence: TGTGCCAGCACCAAAAGGGCACCGAACACTGAAGCTTTCTTT. As protein: CASTKRAPNTEAFF.

The chain recombines TRBV6-1 with TRBJ2-7, with 8 nucleotides matching TRBD1. The V and J ends lost 9 bases and 3 bases, in that order; junction bases with no gene match: 7. This CDR3 is 13 amino acids long. Germline V gene lookup returns CDR1 MNHNS and CDR2 SASEGT. CDR3 residues: CASRTGTGYEQYF. CDR3 DNA: TGTGCCAGTCGGACAGGGACGGGCTACGAGCAGTACTTC.

This sequence joins TRBV6-6 and TRBJ2-5; 10 nucleotides agree with TRBD2. This CDR3 has 16 residues. Trimming at V came to 0 bases and at J to 2 bases, leaving 3 bases not matched to a gene. Per germline, CDR1 MNHNY and CDR2 SVGAGI (reference sequence). The CDR3 spells CASSYSGLATQETQYF. In nucleotides, the CDR3 is TGTGCCAGCAGTTACTCGGGACTAGCGACTCAAGAGACCCAGTACTTC.

This clone was seen ten or more times. The junction departs from the called germline gene at one end, perhaps through a read error. This chain joins TRBV28 and TRBJ1-2; possibly TRBD1 for D (5 bases). The CDR3 runs 11 residues. CDR1 MDHEN and CDR2 SYDVKM come from the germline V gene. The CDR3, as DNA: TGTGCCAGCAGTTTAGGACGGGACCGCCTCTTC. It specifies CASSLGRDRLF.

This chain links TRBV5-1 with TRBJ1-6; maybe TRBD1 (5 bases). CDR1 is SGHRS, CDR2 YFSETQ, per germline. V lost 1 base, J lost 10 bases, and 18 bases lay in between. The CDR3 extends over 16 amino acids. The CDR3 DNA is TGCGCCAGCAGCTTGAGTTATGGGCAGGGTACCTCACCCCTCCACTTT. It translates to CASSLSYGQGTSPLHF.

The chain uses TRBV7-2 and TRBJ2-7, with D maybe TRBD2 (5 bases). Germline CDR1 is SGHTA and CDR2 is FQGNSA. Between the trimmed V and J ends, which lost 2 bases and 3 bases, there was a span of 14 bases. The CDR3 has 15 amino acids. The CDR3 DNA is TGTGCCAGCAGCTTATCCTCCCGGGGTCTCTACGAGCAGTACTTC. Its protein is CASSLSSRGLYEQYF.

This chain connects TRBV18 to TRBJ2-7, with D unclear. Trimming shortened V by 3 bases and J by 7 bases, and 19 bases separated the two germline ends. CDR3 size: 15 residues. Germline values: CDR1 KGHSH, CDR2 LQKENI. The CDR3 DNA reads TGTGCCAGCTCACCCTTACCTCCCGGTTTCGATGAGCAGTACTTC. It codes for CASSPLPPGFDEQYF.

This clone was found a few times. This chain links TRBV7-9 with TRBJ1-2; D is ambiguous. Germline lookup yields CDR1 SEHNR and CDR2 FQNEAQ (reference sequence). V was cut by 5 bases and J by 0 bases, with 16 bases left in between. This CDR3 is built from 16 residues. The CDR3 here is CASSPLGKKANYGYTF. The CDR3 DNA reads TGTGCCAGCAGCCCCTTAGGGAAAAAAGCTAACTATGGCTACACCTTC.

This chain links TRBV2 with TRBJ2-3, with a weak D call TRBD2 (5 bases). V dropped 3 bases and J dropped 0 bases, with 13 bases sitting between them. Germline V gene lookup returns CDR1 SNHLY and CDR2 FYNNEI. This CDR3 has 16 residues. In nucleotides, the CDR3 is TGTGCCAGCAGTGACAACTTAGCGTCTAGCACAGATACGCAGTATTTT. Its protein is CASSDNLASSTDTQYF.

The chain links TRBV7-8 to TRBJ1-1; D is ambiguous. V was clipped by 3 bases and J by 0 bases, with 14 bases between them. Germline lookup yields CDR1 SGHVS and CDR2 FQNEAQ. This CDR3 region has 16 residues. The CDR3 loop is CASSFRLQRLNTEAFF. The CDR3 DNA is TGTGCCAGCAGCTTTCGACTACAGAGATTGAACACTGAAGCTTTCTTT.